Listed here are 29 T cell receptor beta chains from one sample, sequenced in a study of shared clonotypes between healthy human individuals. Measured with immunoSEQ multiplex PCR; TCRdb has only the in-frame clones, and not every one. The sample contains 1,500,000 or so clones, about 98.5% of which appear only once. The source material was naive CD4+ T cells sorted from blood. Subset specified: CD45RA+ positively selected. These receptors were collected from a man aged 25-45 years in good health.

J is TRBJ2-6 and V is TRBV10-3; no firm D call. Germline V gene sequence: CDR1 ENHRY, CDR2 SYGVKD. Trimming left V 4 bases short and J 4 bases short, with 20 bases between. The CDR3 totals 18 residues. The CDR3 spells CAISVVRRDFLGANVLTF. Here the CDR3 DNA reads TGTGCCATCAGTGTAGTGAGAAGGGATTTTCTGGGGGCCAACGTCCTGACTTTC.

The chain employs TRBV6-5 and TRBJ1-5; D remains ambiguous. The CDR3 runs to 15 residues. Germline-derived CDR1 and CDR2 are MNHEY and SVGAGI. Trimming took off 2 bases at V and 2 bases at J, with 10 bases between the two ends. Here the CDR3 reads CASSYRANGNQPQHF. The CDR3, as DNA: TGTGCCAGCAGTTACAGGGCAAACGGCAATCAGCCCCAGCATTTT.

This clone came up a few times. The chain is built from TRBV20-1 and TRBJ1-1, with D uncertain. Trimming shortened V by 0 bases and J by 6 bases, and 5 bases separated the two germline ends. The V gene's germline CDR1 is DFQATT and CDR2 SNEGSKA (reference sequence). This CDR3 contains 11 residues. DNA of the CDR3: TGCAGTGCTAGAGAGGGGTCTGAAGCTTTCTTT. It translates to CSAREGSEAFF.

This chain connects TRBV29-1 to TRBJ1-1, with D possibly being TRBD1 (5 bases). The CDR3 totals 15 residues. Looked up from germline, CDR1 is SQVTM and CDR2 is ANQGSEA. The V and J ends lost 4 bases and 0 bases respectively, with 15 bases between them. In DNA form, the CDR3 reads TGCAGCGTTGGGGCAGGGTGGGGAATGAACACTGAAGCTTTCTTT. Protein sequence: CSVGAGWGMNTEAFF.

To note about this clone: Mismatch with germline at one junction end may stem from a read error. The rearrangement links TRBV7-7 to TRBJ2-1; D remains ambiguous. The length of the CDR3 is 15 residues. In germline, CDR1 is SSHAT, CDR2 FNYEAQ (reference sequence). The CDR3 reads CASSLEWFPDNEQFF. For the CDR3, the DNA is TGTGCTAGCAGCTTAGAGTGGTTCCCCGACAATGAGCAGTTCTTC.

This chain uses TRBV10-3 with TRBJ2-5; D perhaps matches TRBD1 (5 bases). V was shortened by 3 bases and J by 3 bases, with 8 bases between the two germline ends. CDR1 is ENHRY and CDR2 is SYGVKD in the germline V gene. The CDR3 runs 13 residues. CDR3 region: CAISDQGKETQYF. CDR3 DNA: TGTGCCATCAGTGACCAGGGTAAAGAGACCCAGTACTTC.

The chain carries TRBV5-1 and TRBJ2-1; 7 bases fit TRBD1. Germline V gives CDR1 SGHRS, CDR2 YFSETQ. V was pared by 4 bases and J by 5 bases, with 12 bases of the junction left unmatched. The CDR3 totals 16 residues. The CDR3 nucleotides read TGCGCCAGCAGCGGGGACAGAACACAAGAACACAATGAGCAGTTCTTC. It encodes CASSGDRTQEHNEQFF.

This sequence joins TRBV28 and TRBJ1-5, with D maybe TRBD1 (6 bases). V was shortened by 3 bases and J by 1 base, with 13 bases between the two germline ends. CDR1 is MDHEN, CDR2 SYDVKM, per germline. CDR3 length equals 16 residues. CDR3 DNA sequence: TGTGCCAGCAGTTTTTTGTCCAGGGGAAGCAATCAGCCCCAGCATTTT. This encodes CASSFLSRGSNQPQHF.

J is TRBJ1-1 and V is TRBV5-1; no firm D call. V was shortened by 0 bases and J by 2 bases, with 11 bases between the two germline ends. This CDR3 comprises 15 residues. Germline V gene sequence: CDR1 SGHRS, CDR2 YFSETQ. CDR3 coding DNA: TGCGCCAGCAGCTTGGATTCTCCGGGAAACACTGAAGCTTTCTTT. Its protein is CASSLDSPGNTEAFF.

The J gene is TRBJ1-1, the V gene TRBV10-2; 12 positions match TRBD1. The CDR3 covers 15 residues. CDR1 and CDR2 (germline): WSHSY, SAAADI. V shed 6 bases and J 3 bases; nucleotides not matched to a gene: 5. This CDR3 is CASRGQGASHTEAFF. Written as DNA, the CDR3 is TGCGCCAGCAGGGGACAGGGGGCTTCCCACACTGAAGCTTTCTTT.

V usage is TRBV5-1 and J usage is TRBJ2-7; weak D call: TRBD2 (6 bases). Trimming removed 4 bases at V and 7 bases at J, with 18 bases between. This CDR3 region has 14 residues. Germline V gene lookup returns CDR1 SGHRS and CDR2 YFSETQ. The CDR3 DNA reads TGCGCCAGCAGCCTCTCGGGGGATTCTCATGAGCAGTACTTC. Its translation is CASSLSGDSHEQYF.

The J gene is TRBJ2-2, the V gene TRBV11-3, with D unresolved. The V gene lost 2 bases and the J gene lost 8 bases, with 6 bases spanning the gap. Germline V gene data show CDR1 as SGHNT and CDR2 as YENEEA. The CDR3 totals 12 residues. The CDR3 sequence: CASSLSMGELFF. CDR3 coding DNA: TGTGCCAGCAGCTTAAGTATGGGGGAGCTGTTTTTT.

The chain couples TRBV7-6 to TRBJ1-5; weak D call: TRBD1 (5 bases). This CDR3 comprises 14 residues. From germline, CDR1 is SGHVS and CDR2 FNYEAQ. V gave up 7 bases and J gave up 7 bases, with 17 bases separating them. CDR3 nucleotides: TGTGCCAGCAATATGGGCAGGGTTCGACAGCCCCAGCATTTT. It specifies CASNMGRVRQPQHF.

The V and J genes are TRBV6-1 and TRBJ1-2; tentatively, D is TRBD1 (5 bases). Germline V gene data show CDR1 as MNHNS and CDR2 as SASEGT. The V end was cut by 3 bases, the J end by 4 bases, with 6 bases between. CDR3 size: 12 residues. CDR3 coding DNA: TGTGCCAGCAGTGACGGGGGCTATGGCTACACCTTC. Translating it yields CASSDGGYGYTF.

V usage is TRBV9 and J usage is TRBJ2-3; D is possibly TRBD1 (6 bases). The CDR3 length is 14 residues. The germline V and J ends were trimmed by 0 bases and 4 bases, with 9 bases remaining between them. Germline values: CDR1 SGDLS, CDR2 YYNGEE. CDR3 protein: CASSVGQGSDTQYF. The CDR3 region has the DNA TGTGCCAGCAGCGTAGGTCAGGGGTCAGATACGCAGTATTTT.

The rearrangement links TRBV6-5 to TRBJ1-5; possibly TRBD1 for D (6 bases). The CDR3 runs to 14 residues. V was pared by 5 bases and J by 1 base, with 9 bases between. Germline CDR1 and CDR2: MNHEY and SVGAGI. The CDR3: CASSRTASNQPQHF. CDR3 nucleotides: TGTGCCAGCAGTAGGACAGCAAGCAATCAGCCCCAGCATTTT.

This chain joins TRBV11-1 and TRBJ2-1; possible D gene TRBD1, 5 bases. Germline V gives CDR1 SGHAT, CDR2 FQDESV (reference sequence). The length of the CDR3 is 13 residues. V was pared by 5 bases and J by 5 bases, with 10 bases between. CDR3 sequence: CASSAEGDNEQFF. The CDR3 bases are TGTGCCAGCAGCGCCGAAGGGGACAATGAGCAGTTCTTC.

This sequence joins TRBV2 and TRBJ1-2, with D perhaps TRBD1 (6 bases). CDR1 is SNHLY and CDR2 is FYNNEI in the germline V gene. V dropped 0 bases and J dropped 4 bases, with 15 bases sitting between them. The CDR3 covers 16 residues. As DNA, the CDR3 is TGTGCCAGCAGTGAAGCGCGGAGGGGGGCAGGCTATGGCTACACCTTC. This gives the protein CASSEARRGAGYGYTF.

V and J are TRBV5-1 and TRBJ2-5; a weak D match, TRBD2 (6 bases). V was trimmed by 0 bases and J by 2 bases, leaving 11 bases between them. Germline V gene lookup returns CDR1 SGHRS and CDR2 YFSETQ. The CDR3 runs to 15 residues. CDR3 nucleotide sequence: TGCGCCAGCAGCTTGGCTAACGGGGGTCAAGAGACCCAGTACTTC. Encoded protein: CASSLANGGQETQYF.

V usage is TRBV7-2 and J usage is TRBJ2-1; D uncertain. The length of the CDR3 is 13 residues. V shed 6 bases and J shed 4 bases, with 10 bases lying between them. Germline V gene data show CDR1 as SGHTA and CDR2 as FQGNSA. The CDR3 reads CASRDGRYNEQFF. Here the CDR3 DNA reads TGTGCCAGCAGAGATGGACGGTACAATGAGCAGTTCTTC.

The J gene is TRBJ2-3, the V gene TRBV15; TRBD2 aligns across 7 bases. CDR1 and CDR2 from the germline V gene are LNHNV and YYDKDF (reference sequence). This CDR3 is built from 16 residues. V shed 0 bases and J 6 bases; nucleotides not matched to a gene: 9. CDR3 amino acids: CATSRDQGGRGDTQYF. As DNA, the CDR3 is TGTGCCACCAGCAGAGATCAGGGCGGGAGAGGGGATACGCAGTATTTT.

V usage is TRBV25-1 and J usage is TRBJ1-2, with 8 bases aligning to TRBD1. The CDR3 runs 14 residues. Trimming took 0 bases from V and 5 from J; bases not matched to a gene: 2. CDR1 and CDR2 (germline): MGHDK, SYGVNS. The chain's CDR3 is CASSEYRQGYGYTF. Here the CDR3 DNA reads TGTGCCAGCAGTGAATATAGACAGGGGTATGGCTACACCTTC.

Points on this clone: This same CDR3 is encoded by further DNA sequences in the sample. The rearrangement uses TRBV18 and TRBJ2-3, with TRBD2 as a possible D gene (6 bases). The CDR3 contains 15 residues. The V gene's germline CDR1 is KGHSH and CDR2 LQKENI. V lost 1 base and J lost 0, with 8 bases in between. DNA of the CDR3: TGTGCCAGCTCACCACTTGGGGGGAGCACAGATACGCAGTATTTT. The encoded protein is CASSPLGGSTDTQYF.

The rearrangement links TRBV7-8 to TRBJ2-1; D may be TRBD2 (6 bases). Trimming removed 5 bases from V and 7 bases from J, with 24 bases in between. CDR1 SGHVS and CDR2 FQNEAQ come from the germline V gene. The CDR3 is made up of 17 amino acids. CDR3 protein: CASSRQPGLLGGNEQFF. DNA for the CDR3: TGTGCCAGCAGCCGACAACCGGGACTCTTAGGAGGGAATGAGCAGTTCTTC.

Turning to this clone: The same CDR3 also results from other DNA sequences found in this sample. This chain links TRBV18 with TRBJ2-3; D gene unclear. The CDR3 has 11 residues. Germline CDR1 and CDR2: KGHSH and LQKENI. With 6 bases removed from V and 5 bases from J, the gap between germline ends came to 6 bases. The CDR3 region is CASSRKDTQYF. CDR3 DNA sequence: TGTGCCAGCTCCCGAAAAGATACGCAGTATTTT.

This clone has a single count. V and J are TRBV19 and TRBJ2-3; 7 bases agree with TRBD1. The germline V gene has CDR1 LNHDA and CDR2 SQIVND (reference sequence). V shed 1 base and J 5 bases; nucleotides not matched to a gene: 3. The CDR3 consists of 14 residues. The CDR3 protein is CASSIGQGQDTQYF. CDR3 coding DNA: TGTGCCAGTAGTATAGGACAGGGTCAAGATACGCAGTATTTT.

The chain links TRBV28 to TRBJ2-5; TRBD2 matches at 10 bases. The CDR3 is 16 residues long. The trim removed 4 bases at V and 2 bases at J, leaving 7 bases unmatched. Germline lookup yields CDR1 MDHEN and CDR2 SYDVKM. CDR3 in amino acids: CASSYGLAEAQETQYF. For the CDR3, the DNA is TGTGCCAGCAGTTACGGACTAGCGGAAGCACAAGAGACCCAGTACTTC. The full variable domain, rest sourced from reference TRBV28 and TRBJ2-5, is DVKVTQSSRYLVKRTGEKVFLECVQDMDHENMFWYRQDPGLGLRLIYFSYDVKMKEKGDIPEGYSVSREKKERFSLILESASTNQTSMYLCASSYGLAEAQETQYFGPGTRLLVL.

Comments on this clone: Other DNA sequences from this sample encode an identical CDR3 as well. J is TRBJ1-1 and V is TRBV7-3; D remains ambiguous. Germline assignment: CDR1 SGHTA and CDR2 FQGTGA. V gave up 4 bases and J gave up 1 base, with 7 bases separating them. This CDR3 has 13 residues. The CDR3 spells CASSSGRNTEAFF. The CDR3 coding sequence is TGTGCCAGCAGCTCCGGACGGAACACTGAAGCTTTCTTT.

The chain uses TRBV6-1 and TRBJ1-2; D unresolved. The length of the CDR3 is 12 residues. From germline, CDR1 is MNHNS and CDR2 SASEGT. The ends were cut back, 2 bases at V and 7 bases at J, with 8 bases in the middle. This CDR3 is CASSENRPGYTF. The CDR3 DNA sequence: TGTGCCAGCAGTGAAAACCGGCCTGGCTACACCTTC.